Each of the 9 T cell receptor beta chains below was sequenced from the same sample in a study of shared clonotypes between healthy human individuals (dated by TCRdb to 2018 to 2020). Libraries were constructed by the immunoSEQ multiplex PCR assay. The source is immuneACCESS, and TCRdb retained only in-frame sequences with V and J called. Part of the clones is not carried over; for the studies checked, unresolved V genes explain less than half of this, and the remainder is unexplained. This sample holds 550,000 to 700,000 clones; more than 70% were observed only once. Of the sample, around 1.8% falls within the top ten clones. The sequencing sample was made of memory CD4+ T cells sorted from blood. What the cell subset or site label conveys for this sample: CD45RA-negative fraction. The receptors were sampled from a young woman in good health.

V is TRBV7-6 and J is TRBJ2-1; 10 bases are shared with TRBD2. This CDR3 region has 16 residues. Germline CDR1 is SGHVS and CDR2 is FNYEAQ. After removal of 5 bases from V and 3 bases from J, the junction contained 7 bases not matched to a gene. CDR3 sequence: CASSPQAGGYYNEQFF. CDR3 bases: TGTGCCAGCAGCCCGCAAGCGGGAGGGTACTACAATGAGCAGTTCTTC. Full variable domain (missing parts from reference TRBV7-6 and TRBJ2-1): GAGVSQSPRYKVTKRGQDVALRCDPISGHVSLYWYRQALGQGPEFLTYFNYEAQQDKSGLPNDRFSAERPEGSISTLTIQRTEQRDSAMYRCASSPQAGGYYNEQFFGPGTRLTVL.

There are a few counts of this clone. The rearrangement uses TRBV18 and TRBJ2-5, with D perhaps matching TRBD1 (6 bases). Germline V gene sequence: CDR1 KGHSH, CDR2 LQKENI. V was shortened by 6 bases and J by 5 bases, with 16 bases between the two germline ends. CDR3 size: 14 residues. Written as DNA, the CDR3 is TGTGCCAGCTCTTCGGGACATCCTACGGAGACCCAGTACTTC. Its translation: CASSSGHPTETQYF.

This clone was seen a few times. The J gene is TRBJ2-3, the V gene TRBV5-1; the D gene is possibly TRBD2 (5 bases). Germline loops: CDR1 SGHRS, CDR2 YFSETQ. CDR3 length: 16 amino acids. V shed 0 bases and J shed 5 bases, with 16 bases lying between them. The CDR3 reads CASSLGGRAAGDTQYF. The CDR3 nucleotides read TGCGCCAGCAGCTTGGGTGGGCGCGCCGCGGGAGATACGCAGTATTTT.

This clone has a handful of counts. J is TRBJ2-1 and V is TRBV30; D unresolved. CDR1 is GTSNPN, CDR2 SVGIG, per germline (reference sequence). Trimming left V 1 base short and J 4 bases short, with 8 bases between. The CDR3 is 13 residues long. CDR3 sequence: CAWSELEYNEQFF. In DNA form, the CDR3 reads TGTGCCTGGAGTGAACTCGAATACAATGAGCAGTTCTTC.

The chain couples TRBV19 to TRBJ1-3; D is ambiguous. Looked up from germline, CDR1 is LNHDA and CDR2 is SQIVND (reference sequence). The V gene lost 7 bases and the J gene lost 1 base, with 11 bases spanning the gap. The CDR3 totals 14 residues. The DNA of the CDR3 is TGTGCCAGTATGCAGCAAACTTCTGGAAACACCATATATTTT. It encodes CASMQQTSGNTIYF.

This chain links TRBV7-9 with TRBJ2-3; D gene unclear. CDR1 is SEHNR, CDR2 FQNEAQ, per germline (reference sequence). With 4 bases removed from V and 5 bases from J, the gap between germline ends came to 4 bases. The CDR3 consists of 11 residues. The CDR3 DNA sequence: TGTGCCAGCAGCTACCAAGATACGCAGTATTTT. Translating gives CASSYQDTQYF.

The V gene is TRBV19, the J gene TRBJ2-1; 15 bases line up with TRBD2. Germline assignment: CDR1 LNHDA and CDR2 SQIVND (reference sequence). The CDR3 runs to 15 residues. Germline trimming cut 4 bases from V and 7 bases from J; bases unmatched to any gene: 2. The CDR3 protein is CASSTGLAGGNEQFF. CDR3 nucleotide sequence: TGTGCCAGTAGTACTGGACTAGCGGGGGGGAATGAGCAGTTCTTC.

This clone was detected only a few times. Distinct nucleotide sequences in the sample also encode this CDR3. V is TRBV5-1 and J is TRBJ2-1; D is undetermined. Germline lookup yields CDR1 SGHRS and CDR2 YFSETQ. V dropped 2 bases and J dropped 0 bases, with 9 bases sitting between them. This CDR3 has 15 residues. As DNA, the CDR3 is TGCGCCAGCAGCTTAGACTCCGCCTCCTACAATGAGCAGTTCTTC. It encodes CASSLDSASYNEQFF.

This clone has a handful of counts. J is TRBJ1-2 and V is TRBV10-3, with no clear D. Germline V gives CDR1 ENHRY, CDR2 SYGVKD. CDR3 length: 14 amino acids. V lost 6 bases and J lost 13, with 24 bases in between. CDR3 DNA: TGTGCCATCAGCCTCCACTTTAACAGCGCTGAGGGCACCTTC. It codes for CAISLHFNSAEGTF.